The 32 T cell receptor beta chains in this list originate from one sample, sequenced in a study of shared clonotypes between healthy human individuals. The method was immunoSEQ multiplex PCR; TCRdb's version includes in-frame clones alone and lacks a portion of them. The table includes 550,000 to 650,000 clones, 95% to 96% detected once. Only CD45RO-negative cells positively selected for CCR7 counted as naive CD8 cells, so terminally differentiated effector memory CD45RA+ cells were excluded. The sequenced sample was naive CD8+ T cells sorted from blood. All receptors come from a woman aged 25 to 45 in good health.

The J gene is TRBJ1-1, the V gene TRBV29-1; D not certain. Germline CDR1 and CDR2: SQVTM and ANQGSEA. The CDR3 loop spans 12 amino acids. V was shortened by 4 bases and J by 7 bases, with 13 bases between the two germline ends. The DNA for the CDR3 is TGCAGCGTTGTCGGAACGGCTAGTGAAGCTTTCTTT. Amino acid sequence: CSVVGTASEAFF.

J is TRBJ1-5 and V is TRBV28; the D is unclear. V lost 1 base to trimming and J lost 12 bases, with 13 bases between them. The CDR3 is 13 residues long. Germline V gives CDR1 MDHEN, CDR2 SYDVKM. The CDR3 loop reads CASSLLGSKVQHF. The DNA for the CDR3 is TGTGCCAGCAGTTTATTGGGCTCAAAGGTCCAGCATTTT.

V gene TRBV20-1 combines with J gene TRBJ2-5, with a possible D match to TRBD2 (5 bases). Judging by the DNA end, TRBJ2-7 fits better; the J call may be wrong. Looked up from germline, CDR1 is DFQATT and CDR2 is SNEGSKA (reference sequence). The CDR3 has 11 amino acids. The DNA for the CDR3 is TGCAGTGCTATGGGGAGCTACGAGCAGTACTTC. As protein: CSAMGSYEQYF.

The gene calls are TRBV9 and TRBJ2-1; 7 nucleotides match TRBD1. Germline V CDR1 and CDR2: SGDLS, YYNGEE. This CDR3 contains 16 residues. V gave up 0 bases and J gave up 2 bases; unmatched junction bases: 5. In DNA form, the CDR3 reads TGTGCCAGCAGCGTAGCCAGAGGGGGCGCCTACAATGAGCAGTTCTTC. This sequence encodes CASSVARGGAYNEQFF.

This sequence joins TRBV13 and TRBJ2-7, with 11 bases matching TRBD2. V shed 5 bases, J shed 6 bases, and the junction held 6 bases outside the gene matches. Germline CDR1 PRHDT, CDR2 FYEKMQ (reference sequence). The CDR3 is 14 residues long. The CDR3 DNA follows: TGTGCCAGCAGCGGCCCTAGCGGGAGGCTCGAGCAGTACTTC. Amino acid sequence: CASSGPSGRLEQYF.

The J gene is TRBJ1-1, the V gene TRBV5-1; TRBD1 agrees at 12 bases. J gave up 5 bases and V 4 bases, and 12 bases lay outside the gene matches. Germline assignment: CDR1 SGHRS and CDR2 YFSETQ. The CDR3 is 17 amino acids. CDR3 protein: CASSPWDRGRSGTEAFF. In nucleotides, the CDR3 is TGCGCCAGCAGCCCTTGGGACAGGGGGCGATCAGGGACTGAAGCTTTCTTT. Using reference TRBV5-1 and TRBJ1-1 for the parts outside the CDR3, the full variable domain is KAGVTQTPRYLIKTRGQQVTLSCSPISGHRSVSWYQQTPGQGLQFLFEYFSETQRNKGNFPGRFSGRQFSNSRSEMNVSTLELGDSALYLCASSPWDRGRSGTEAFFGQGTRLTVV.

This clone was seen once. The same CDR3 also results from other DNA sequences found in this sample. This chain joins TRBV27 and TRBJ2-7; 7 nucleotides match TRBD1. CDR1 and CDR2 (germline): MNHEY, SMNVEV (reference sequence). The CDR3 extends over 15 amino acids. With V trimmed by 2 bases and J by 2 bases, 6 bases remained unmatched. The CDR3 loop reads CASSLTPTGTYEQYF. CDR3 sequence (DNA): TGTGCCAGCAGTTTAACCCCGACAGGGACCTACGAGCAGTACTTC.

The chain uses TRBV6-1 and TRBJ2-3, with 7 bases aligning to TRBD2. This CDR3 is built from 15 residues. Germline V gene sequence: CDR1 MNHNS, CDR2 SASEGT. J lost 2 bases, V lost 4 bases, and 6 bases had no gene match. CDR3 nucleotide sequence: TGTGCCAGCAGTGCCCCAGCGGGACCCACAGATACGCAGTATTTT. Encoded protein: CASSAPAGPTDTQYF.

V is TRBV5-5 and J is TRBJ2-7, with 11 bases lining up with TRBD1. V lost 4 bases, J lost 6 bases, and 3 bases stayed unmatched. CDR1 SGHKS and CDR2 YYEKEE come from the germline V gene (reference sequence). This CDR3 spans 13 amino acids. The chain's CDR3 is CASSRTGGVEQYF. The CDR3 nucleotides are TGTGCCAGCAGCAGGACAGGGGGCGTCGAGCAGTACTTC.

Written as DNA, the CDR3 is TGTGCCAGCATGAGCCTGAACACAGATACGCAGTATTTT. This sequence encodes CASMSLNTDTQYF. The V and J genes are TRBV27 and TRBJ2-3, with unresolved D. CDR3 size: 13 residues. Germline loops: CDR1 MNHEY, CDR2 SMNVEV (reference sequence). Trimming took 7 bases from V and 2 from J, leaving 10 bases between them.

V gene TRBV2 combines with J gene TRBJ1-4; D might be TRBD1 (6 bases). The CDR3 sequence is 15 residues long. In germline, CDR1 is SNHLY, CDR2 FYNNEI. V lost 4 bases and J 5 bases, leaving 14 bases between the germline ends. The CDR3 sequence is CASSGTAWPNEKLFF. The CDR3 nucleotides are TGTGCCAGCAGTGGGACAGCTTGGCCGAATGAAAAACTGTTTTTT.

The chain couples TRBV4-1 to TRBJ1-4; D is unresolved. The CDR3 spans 13 residues. V lost 0 bases, J lost 9 bases, and 8 bases lay in between. Germline CDR1 and CDR2: MGHRA and YSYEKL. CDR3 sequence (DNA): TGCGCCAGCAGCCAAGATACGGACCAAAAACTGTTTTTT. Translating it yields CASSQDTDQKLFF.

V usage is TRBV7-7 and J usage is TRBJ2-1; 8 bases agree with TRBD2. Unmatched junction bases numbered 8, after V lost 5 bases and J lost 8 bases. The CDR3 runs to 14 residues. The germline V gene encodes CDR1 SSHAT and CDR2 FNYEAQ (reference sequence). The CDR3 region has the DNA TGTGCCAGCAGCCCCTCCGGGACTAGTGATGAGCAGTTCTTC. This encodes CASSPSGTSDEQFF.

The rearrangement joins TRBV19 to TRBJ2-7; 11 bases agree with TRBD2. CDR3 size: 15 residues. From germline, CDR1 is LNHDA and CDR2 SQIVND (reference sequence). With 6 bases clipped from V and 2 bases from J, the junction kept 6 bases outside the gene matches. The CDR3 sequence is CASRPTSGIPYEQYF. CDR3 bases: TGTGCCAGTAGACCGACTAGCGGGATACCCTACGAGCAGTACTTC.

The chain uses TRBV19 and TRBJ1-5, with TRBD1 identical over 7 bases. V lost 10 bases to trimming and J lost 0 bases; unmatched junction nucleotides: 9. Per the germline V gene, CDR1 is LNHDA and CDR2 is SQIVND (reference sequence). The CDR3 covers 15 residues. The CDR3 DNA sequence: TGTGCCACCACAGAAGAGGGGGCTAGCAATCAGCCCCAGCATTTT. Its translation is CATTEEGASNQPQHF.

This rearrangement joins TRBV28 to TRBJ1-1, with a possible D match to TRBD1 (6 bases). Germline loops: CDR1 MDHEN, CDR2 SYDVKM. Trimming shortened V by 3 bases and J by 11 bases, and 22 bases separated the two germline ends. The CDR3 runs to 15 residues. The CDR3 here is CASSFDSKMRGSAFF. CDR3 DNA: TGTGCCAGCAGTTTTGACTCAAAAATGAGGGGGAGTGCTTTCTTT.

J is TRBJ1-1 and V is TRBV4-1; no definite D call. The germline V gene has CDR1 MGHRA and CDR2 YSYEKL. Trimming took 1 base from V and 2 from J, leaving 11 bases between them. CDR3 size: 15 residues. The CDR3, as DNA: TGCGCCAGCAGCCAAGGGCCGGGAAAAAACACTGAAGCTTTCTTT. Translating it yields CASSQGPGKNTEAFF.

In its sample, this clone was seen once. The rearrangement uses TRBV4-1 and TRBJ2-7, with D possibly being TRBD2 (6 bases). Looked up from germline, CDR1 is MGHRA and CDR2 is YSYEKL. Trimming removed 4 bases at V and 6 bases at J, with 19 bases between. The CDR3 consists of 15 residues. The CDR3 coding sequence is TGCGCCAGCAGCCCACTAGCTCTCGGGAACCGCGAGCAGTACTTC. Translation: CASSPLALGNREQYF.

This chain joins TRBV29-1 and TRBJ1-3; D not certain. The CDR3 covers 13 residues. The germline gives CDR1 SQVTM, CDR2 ANQGSEA. The V gene lost 4 bases and the J gene lost 0 bases, with 7 bases spanning the gap. CDR3 DNA: TGCAGCGTTGGGGGAGACTCTGGAAACACCATATATTTT. Its translation: CSVGGDSGNTIYF.

This sequence joins TRBV4-1 and TRBJ2-3; tentative D call: TRBD1 (7 bases). The V end lost 4 bases, the J end lost 2 bases, and 16 bases lay between the germline ends. This CDR3 is built from 16 residues. Per germline, CDR1 MGHRA and CDR2 YSYEKL. CDR3 DNA sequence: TGCGCCAGCAGCCCGACGGCAGGGGGGTACACAGATACGCAGTATTTT. It translates to CASSPTAGGYTDTQYF.

The V and J genes are TRBV5-6 and TRBJ1-2, with unresolved D. The CDR3 has 13 residues. V dropped 4 bases and J dropped 8 bases, with 15 bases sitting between them. Per the germline V gene, CDR1 is SGHDT and CDR2 is YYEEEE. The DNA for the CDR3 is TGTGCCAGCAGCCCCGGCGGATTAATCGGCTACACCTTC. Translation: CASSPGGLIGYTF.

This chain uses TRBV13 with TRBJ1-1; 10 nucleotides align to TRBD1. The length of the CDR3 is 14 residues. V lost 5 bases, J lost 7 bases, and 7 bases stayed unmatched. Germline CDR1 PRHDT, CDR2 FYEKMQ (reference sequence). The CDR3 region is CASSIGTGEFEAFF. The CDR3 DNA reads TGTGCCAGCAGCATTGGGACAGGGGAGTTTGAAGCTTTCTTT. The full variable domain, completed using reference TRBV13 and TRBJ1-1, is AAGVIQSPRHLIKEKRETATLKCYPIPRHDTVYWYQQGPGQDPQFLISFYEKMQSDKGSIPDRFSAQQFSDYHSELNMSSLELGDSALYFCASSIGTGEFEAFFGQGTRLTVV.

The V gene is TRBV27, the J gene TRBJ1-4; the match to TRBD1 covers 7 bases. V was pared by 2 bases and J by 0 bases, with 6 bases of the junction left unmatched. This CDR3 is built from 17 residues. Germline loops: CDR1 MNHEY, CDR2 SMNVEV (reference sequence). CDR3 nucleotide sequence: TGTGCCAGCAGTTTAGGGGCCGGGACAGCAACTAATGAAAAACTGTTTTTT. As protein: CASSLGAGTATNEKLFF.

The chain uses TRBV7-9 and TRBJ2-7, with D uncertain. CDR1 is SEHNR and CDR2 is FQNEAQ in the germline V gene (reference sequence). This CDR3 spans 12 amino acids. The V end was cut by 5 bases, the J end by 4 bases, with 9 bases between. The DNA of the CDR3 is TGTGCCAGCAGCCTAAGACAATACGAGCAGTACTTC. Its translation is CASSLRQYEQYF.

The rearrangement links TRBV28 to TRBJ2-3, with 14 bases identical to TRBD2. CDR3 length: 18 amino acids. Germline V gene lookup returns CDR1 MDHEN and CDR2 SYDVKM. The J segment lost 0 bases and the V segment lost 6 bases, leaving 8 bases of the junction unmatched. Written as DNA, the CDR3 is TGTGCCAGCAGCCAGGGACTAGCGGGGGAGTCTAGCACAGATACGCAGTATTTT. This encodes CASSQGLAGESSTDTQYF.

The chain is built from TRBV19 and TRBJ2-3; no firm D call. Germline CDR1 is LNHDA and CDR2 is SQIVND (reference sequence). V lost 3 bases to trimming and J lost 5 bases, with 9 bases between them. The CDR3 covers 13 residues. The CDR3 loop reads CASSIMPGDTQYF. In DNA form, the CDR3 reads TGTGCCAGTAGTATTATGCCAGGAGATACGCAGTATTTT.

The chain combines TRBV10-1 with TRBJ1-3; D not resolved. Germline CDR1 reads WNHNN; CDR2 reads SYGVQD (reference sequence). V was clipped by 8 bases and J by 4 bases, with 12 bases between them. This CDR3 contains 13 residues. The CDR3 loop reads CASSDRTGNTIYF. CDR3 DNA sequence: TGCGCCAGCTCGGACCGTACGGGAAACACCATATATTTT.

V and J are TRBV7-8 and TRBJ2-5; D ambiguous. This CDR3 comprises 15 residues. V was cut by 5 bases and J by 2 bases, with 15 bases left in between. CDR1 SGHVS and CDR2 FQNEAQ come from the germline V gene. In DNA, the CDR3 is TGTGCCAGCAGCACCACAGCCGGAAGACAAGAGACCCAGTACTTC. Protein: CASSTTAGRQETQYF.

V is TRBV7-9 and J is TRBJ2-3; 7 bases are a match to TRBD1. CDR1 and CDR2 from the germline V gene are SEHNR and FQNEAQ (reference sequence). J gave up 2 bases and V 2 bases, and 13 bases lay outside the gene matches. This CDR3 has 18 amino acids. CDR3 sequence: CASSLSRGLGTVTDTQYF. The CDR3 DNA is TGTGCCAGCAGCTTATCGAGGGGGCTTGGCACAGTCACAGATACGCAGTATTTT.

V is TRBV4-2 and J is TRBJ2-3, with D possibly being TRBD2 (5 bases). V was pared by 1 base and J by 0 bases, with 14 bases between. Per germline, CDR1 LGHNA and CDR2 YNFKEQ. This CDR3 has 17 amino acids. CDR3 protein: CASSQAPARGSTDTQYF. For the CDR3, the DNA is TGTGCCAGCAGCCAAGCTCCAGCCCGAGGGAGCACAGATACGCAGTATTTT.

This clone was found once. V usage is TRBV5-1 and J usage is TRBJ2-1, with 8 bases aligning to TRBD2. The germline V gene has CDR1 SGHRS and CDR2 YFSETQ. V gave up 0 bases and J gave up 6 bases; unmatched junction bases: 2. The CDR3 has 14 amino acids. In DNA form, the CDR3 reads TGCGCCAGCAGCTTGGGAACTAGCGGCAATGAGCAGTTCTTC. It is translated as CASSLGTSGNEQFF.

CDR3 in amino acids: CASSFRVQSAEQYF. The CDR3 bases are TGTGCCAGCAGCTTTCGAGTCCAGAGTGCCGAGCAGTACTTC. The chain has TRBV5-6 and TRBJ2-7; no reliable D call. The germline gives CDR1 SGHDT, CDR2 YYEEEE. CDR3 length: 14 residues. V shed 2 bases and J shed 6 bases, with 15 bases lying between them.